The entry that follows covers one T cell receptor (beta chain) sequence. This clone's antigen is unknown. No much larger clonotype is one base removed from it; base qualities were not supplied. CD8 naive samples consisted of CD45RO-negative cells that were positively selected for CCR7, yielding a CD45RA+CCR7+ population without TemRA cells. The donors were healthy, HIV-negative adults with no recently reported acute infections or vaccinations. Every donor was a Caucasian adult living in Nashville, Tennessee, USA. Blood was obtained by leukapheresis, after which PBMCs were separated by Ficoll-Histopaque density gradient centrifugation and cryopreserved in liquid nitrogen vapor phase. Analytical flow cytometry was used to check the purity and quantity of each magnetically sorted T cell population. From each sorted fraction, genomic DNA was isolated and quantified by UV absorbance on a Nanodrop 2000c.

From a lookup of the germline V gene (reference sequence), CDR1 and CDR2 are SEHNR and FQNEAQ. Clipping removes 4 bases from V and 4 bases from J, with 13 as the unmatched junction base count. The CDR3 covers 18 residues, taking in both the cysteine and the phenylalanine. Only the CDR3 part of the read is kept: 54 bases, read in frame from the first base. This specimen comes from a study of shared clonotypes between healthy human individuals (dated by TCRdb to about 2020). The study in broad terms: A couple of women and a few men aged 18 to 49 years were included in the cohort. Libraries were prepared and TCR repertoires were sequenced by different laboratories using diverse techniques, in order to increase sequencing depth and limit assay-specific biases. To estimate repertoire size and how much clonotypes are shared between individuals, the study performed deep sequencing of blood TCR repertoires from about five healthy adults. Between about 0.85 and 10 billion PBMCs per donor were obtained by leukapheresis. For each donor, three plates each were used for CD4 naive and CD4 memory, two plates were used for CD8 naive, and one plate was used for CD8 memory. Study-level results and caveats: Sharing across a handful of donors was observed for around 5% of naive CD4, about 4% of naive CD8, roughly 2.4% of memory CD4, and roughly 0.4% of memory CD8 clonotypes. Because the study included a small number of donors, the genetic and exposure-history diversity represented was limited. Based on pairwise subsampling, the degree of clonotype sharing among donors was expected to be affected by sequencing depth. Higher generation probabilities were observed for clonotypes shared by all four sorted-subset donors than for non-shared clonotypes. Larger estimated clonotype richness was generally found for naive subsets than for memory subsets. Incomplete sequencing was indicated by rarefaction of sorted-subset datasets, despite the large sequencing depth. Only blood was sampled, and tissue TCR repertoires likely differ from those in blood.

Using the deep immunoSEQ assay, multiplex PCR amplified TCR CDR3 regions from genomic DNA. Extracted genomic DNA from each cell subset was spread evenly across all wells of several immunoSEQ 96-well plates, with each plate serving as a replicate. For sorted subsets, about 200 ng genomic DNA, equal to some 28,000 T cell genomes, was loaded into each replicate PCR. Purified libraries were measured with a Qubit 3.0 fluorometer, size-checked on a Bioanalyzer 2100, and measured again with the KAPA Library Quantification kit. A separate single-read 150-cycle Illumina NextSeq 550 flow cell was used to sequence each immunoSEQ 96-well plate. From the authors' description of their analysis: Because only junctional sequences without quality scores were contained in the immunoSEQ output, filtering matching that applied to full-length reads could not be performed. Sequences were annotated with PyIR, a Python wrapper for IgBLAST v1.9, using IMGT germline references to assign V/J genes and CDR3. Any read was removed if the V/J assignment was weak (E-value above 1e-6), the CDR3 was missing, or the read contained stop codons, out-of-frame junctions, or ambiguous translated residues. A V3J clonotype was defined by an identical inferred V gene, J gene, and CDR3 amino acid sequence. The percentage overlap between two repertoires was calculated by dividing the number of shared unique clonotypes by the size of the smaller repertoire. Richness of each repertoire was evaluated using RTK rarefaction, the Chao1 estimator, and Recon v2.1 estimates of unobserved clonotypes. Generation probabilities were computed with OLGA for all TCRbeta clonotypes obtained by the gDNA method from a handful of donors. TCRdb stores this immuneACCESS table with in-frame sequences only. Part of the clones is absent; in the studies checked, under half of the shortfall reflects unresolved V genes, and no reason is known for the rest. The D gene and trimming were derived from the DNA, and the V and J assignments and clone size from that table. In all, the sample holds about 2,200,000 clones, and 90% to 95% of those were seen once. Clones ranked in the top ten supply under 2% of the sample.

The receptor comes from a man younger than 35 in good health. Some clones in this sample may be carry-over from other donors' samples. The V gene is TRBV7-9 and the J gene is TRBJ2-6; 7 central bases correspond to TRBD2. The specimen sequenced was naive CD8+ T cells from PBMCs. The cell subset or site label, read with the paper, signifies: CD45RA+CCR7+. The CDR3 loop reads CASSSVRGVPGGANVLTF. The DNA sequence is TGTGCCAGCAGCTCTGTACGGGGGGTCCCAGGAGGGGCCAACGTCCTGACTTTC.